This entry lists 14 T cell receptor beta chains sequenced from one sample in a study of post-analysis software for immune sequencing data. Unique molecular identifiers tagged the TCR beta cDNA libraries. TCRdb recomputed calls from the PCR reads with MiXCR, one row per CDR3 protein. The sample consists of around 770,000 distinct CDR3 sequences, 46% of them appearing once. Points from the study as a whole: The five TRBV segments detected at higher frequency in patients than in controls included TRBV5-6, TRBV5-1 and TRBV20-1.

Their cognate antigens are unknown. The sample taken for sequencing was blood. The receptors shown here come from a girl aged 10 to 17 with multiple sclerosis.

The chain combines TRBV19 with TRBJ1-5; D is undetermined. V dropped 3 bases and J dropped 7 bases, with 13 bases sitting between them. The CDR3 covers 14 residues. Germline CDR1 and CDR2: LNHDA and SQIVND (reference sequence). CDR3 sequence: CASSIRVQSQPQHF. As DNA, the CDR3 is TGTGCCAGTAGTATTCGAGTCCAAAGCCAGCCCCAGCATTTT.

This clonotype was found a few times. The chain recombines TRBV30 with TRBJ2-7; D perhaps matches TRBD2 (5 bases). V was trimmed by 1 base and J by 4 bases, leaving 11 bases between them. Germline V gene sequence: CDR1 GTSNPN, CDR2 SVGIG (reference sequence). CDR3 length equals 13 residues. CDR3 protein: CAWSGWTGYEQYF. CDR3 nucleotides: TGTGCCTGGAGTGGCTGGACTGGATACGAGCAGTACTTC.

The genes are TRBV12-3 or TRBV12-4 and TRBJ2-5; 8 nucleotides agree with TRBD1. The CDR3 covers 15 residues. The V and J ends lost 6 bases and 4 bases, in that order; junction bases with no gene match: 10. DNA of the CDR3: TGTGCCAGCAGGCGCAGGGGGCTAAGAGGAGAGACCCAGTACTTC. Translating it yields CASRRRGLRGETQYF.

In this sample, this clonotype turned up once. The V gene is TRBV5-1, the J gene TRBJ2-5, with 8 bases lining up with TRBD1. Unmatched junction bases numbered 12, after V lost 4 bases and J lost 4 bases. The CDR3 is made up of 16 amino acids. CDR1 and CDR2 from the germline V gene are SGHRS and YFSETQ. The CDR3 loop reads CASSTGTGPTVETQYF. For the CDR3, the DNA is TGCGCCAGCAGCACCGGGACAGGACCCACGGTAGAGACCCAGTACTTC.

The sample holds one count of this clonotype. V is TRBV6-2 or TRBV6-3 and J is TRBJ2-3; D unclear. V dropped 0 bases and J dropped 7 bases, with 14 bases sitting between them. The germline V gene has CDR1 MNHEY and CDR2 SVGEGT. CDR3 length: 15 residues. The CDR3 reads CASSYSRPSPNTQYF. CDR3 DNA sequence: TGTGCCAGCAGTTACTCGAGGCCTAGTCCTAATACGCAGTATTTT.

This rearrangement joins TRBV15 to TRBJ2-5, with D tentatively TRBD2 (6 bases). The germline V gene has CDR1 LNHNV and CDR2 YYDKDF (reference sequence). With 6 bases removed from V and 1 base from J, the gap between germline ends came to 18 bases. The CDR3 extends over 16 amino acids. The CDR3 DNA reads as TGTGCCACCAGTCCGGGGGAACAGACCATCCAAGAGACCCAGTACTTC. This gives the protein CATSPGEQTIQETQYF.

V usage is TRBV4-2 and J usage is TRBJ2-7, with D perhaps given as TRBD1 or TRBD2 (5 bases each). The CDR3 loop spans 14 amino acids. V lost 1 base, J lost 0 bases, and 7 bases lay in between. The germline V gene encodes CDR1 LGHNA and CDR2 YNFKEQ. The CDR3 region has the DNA TGTGCCAGCAGCCAAGGGGACGGCTCCTACGAGCAGTACTTC. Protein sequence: CASSQGDGSYEQYF.

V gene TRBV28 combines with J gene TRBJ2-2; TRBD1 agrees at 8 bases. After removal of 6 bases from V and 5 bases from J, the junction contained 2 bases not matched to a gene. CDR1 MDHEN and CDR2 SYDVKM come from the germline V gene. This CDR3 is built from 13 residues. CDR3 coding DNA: TGTGCCAGCAGACGGGACAGGACCGGGGAGCTGTTTTTT. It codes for CASRRDRTGELFF. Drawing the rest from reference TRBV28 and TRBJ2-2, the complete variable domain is DVKVTQSSRYLVKRTGEKVFLECVQDMDHENMFWYRQDPGLGLRLIYFSYDVKMKEKGDIPEGYSVSREKKERFSLILESASTNQTSMYLCASRRDRTGELFFGEGSRLTVL.

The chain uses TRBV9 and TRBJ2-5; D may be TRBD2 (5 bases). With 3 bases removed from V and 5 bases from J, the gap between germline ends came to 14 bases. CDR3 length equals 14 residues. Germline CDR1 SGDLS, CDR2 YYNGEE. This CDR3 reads CASSGGSRSETQYF. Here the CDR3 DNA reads TGTGCCAGCAGCGGTGGGAGTCGATCTGAGACCCAGTACTTC.

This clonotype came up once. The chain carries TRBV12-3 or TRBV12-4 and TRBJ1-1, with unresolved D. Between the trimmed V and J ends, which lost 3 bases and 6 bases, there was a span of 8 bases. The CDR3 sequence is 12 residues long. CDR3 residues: CASSFGVPEAFF. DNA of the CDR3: TGTGCCAGCAGTTTTGGTGTGCCTGAAGCTTTCTTT.

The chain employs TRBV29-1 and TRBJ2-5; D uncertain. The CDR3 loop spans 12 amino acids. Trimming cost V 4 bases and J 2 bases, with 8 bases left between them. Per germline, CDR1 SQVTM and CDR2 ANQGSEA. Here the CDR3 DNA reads TGCAGCGTTGTCGGAGTGCAAGAGACCCAGTACTTC. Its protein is CSVVGVQETQYF. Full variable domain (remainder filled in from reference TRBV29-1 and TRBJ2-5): SAVISQKPSRDICQRGTSLTIQCQVDSQVTMMFWYRQQPGQSLTLIATANQGSEATYESGFVIDKFPISRPNLTFSTLTVSNMSPEDSSIYLCSVVGVQETQYFGPGTRLLVL.

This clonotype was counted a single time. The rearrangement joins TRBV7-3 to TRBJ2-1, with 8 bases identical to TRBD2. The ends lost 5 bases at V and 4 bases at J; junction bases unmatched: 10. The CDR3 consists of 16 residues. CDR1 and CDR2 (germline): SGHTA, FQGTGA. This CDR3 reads CASSVSGTSGYNEQFF. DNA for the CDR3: TGTGCCAGCAGCGTAAGTGGAACTAGCGGATACAATGAGCAGTTCTTC.

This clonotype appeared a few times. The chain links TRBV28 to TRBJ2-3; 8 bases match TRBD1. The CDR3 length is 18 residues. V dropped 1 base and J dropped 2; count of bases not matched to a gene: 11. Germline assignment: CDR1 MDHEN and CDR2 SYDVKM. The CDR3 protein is CASSLFLTGQGITDTQYF. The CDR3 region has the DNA TGTGCCAGCAGTTTATTTCTTACCGGACAGGGAATCACAGATACGCAGTATTTT.

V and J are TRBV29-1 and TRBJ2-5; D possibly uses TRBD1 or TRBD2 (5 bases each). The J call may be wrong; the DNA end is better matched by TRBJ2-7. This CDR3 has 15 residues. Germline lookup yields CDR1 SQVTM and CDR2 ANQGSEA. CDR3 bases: TGCAGCGTTGATACGCAGGGAGTAATTTCCTACGAGCAGTACTTC. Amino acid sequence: CSVDTQGVISYEQYF.